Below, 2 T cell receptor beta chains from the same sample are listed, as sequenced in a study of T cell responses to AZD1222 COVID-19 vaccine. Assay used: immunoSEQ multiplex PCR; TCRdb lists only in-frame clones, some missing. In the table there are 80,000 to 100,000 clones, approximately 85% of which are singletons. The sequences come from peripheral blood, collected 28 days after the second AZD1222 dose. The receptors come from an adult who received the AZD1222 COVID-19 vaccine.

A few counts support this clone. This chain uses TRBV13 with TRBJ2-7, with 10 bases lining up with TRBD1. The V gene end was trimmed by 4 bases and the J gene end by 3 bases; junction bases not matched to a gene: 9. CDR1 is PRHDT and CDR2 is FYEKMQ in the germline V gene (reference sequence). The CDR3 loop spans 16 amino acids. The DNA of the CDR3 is TGTGCCAGCAGCTCCATGACGGGACAGGGGTTCTACGAGCAGTACTTC. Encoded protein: CASSSMTGQGFYEQYF.

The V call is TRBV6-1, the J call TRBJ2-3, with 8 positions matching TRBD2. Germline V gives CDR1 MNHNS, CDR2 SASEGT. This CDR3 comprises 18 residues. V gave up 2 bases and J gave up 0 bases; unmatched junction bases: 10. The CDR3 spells CASSESRSGSVSTDTQYF. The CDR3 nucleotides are TGTGCCAGCAGTGAATCCCGAAGCGGGAGCGTTAGCACAGATACGCAGTATTTT.